The next 19 T cell receptor beta chains were all read from a single sample in a study of blood T cell repertoires in COVID-19. The data were produced by immunoSEQ multiplex PCR, yet TCRdb's version contains in-frame clones alone and is incomplete. The table includes 150,000 to 200,000 clones, around nine tenths detected once. The sequencing input was peripheral blood. The receptors stem from a woman aged 70 to 79 with COVID-19, enrolled during active disease.

The table lists this clone with a count of one. The V gene is TRBV5-6, the J gene TRBJ2-2; D possibly corresponds to TRBD1 (6 bases). The CDR3 sequence is 15 residues long. V lost 2 bases and J lost 3, with 11 bases in between. Germline CDR1 and CDR2: SGHDT and YYEEEE. This chain's CDR3 is CASSLRGYDTGELFF. CDR3 DNA sequence: TGTGCCAGCAGCTTAAGGGGGTACGACACCGGGGAGCTGTTTTTT.

The chain couples TRBV7-2 to TRBJ2-3; 8 bases match TRBD2. Germline lookup yields CDR1 SGHTA and CDR2 FQGNSA. The CDR3 consists of 16 residues. V dropped 1 base and J dropped 4; count of bases not matched to a gene: 7. CDR3 sequence: CASSLVGSGVSDTQYF. For the CDR3, the DNA is TGTGCCAGCAGCTTAGTGGGTAGCGGGGTTTCAGATACGCAGTATTTT.

The chain links TRBV7-2 to TRBJ2-5, with D unresolved. The CDR3 runs to 15 residues. V was trimmed by 5 bases and J by 4 bases, leaving 17 bases between them. Germline loops: CDR1 SGHTA, CDR2 FQGNSA. The CDR3 sequence: CASSEIRGAAETQYF. CDR3 DNA: TGTGCCAGCAGCGAAATAAGAGGCGCAGCAGAGACCCAGTACTTC. Supplemented by reference TRBV7-2 and TRBJ2-5, the full variable domain reads GAGVSQSPSNKVTEKGKDVELRCDPISGHTALYWYRQSLGQGLEFLIYFQGNSAPDKSGLPSDRFSAERTGGSVSTLTIQRTQQEDSAVYLCASSEIRGAAETQYFGPGTRLLVL.

The chain recombines TRBV7-3 with TRBJ2-1; 9 bases map to TRBD1. With 4 bases clipped from V and 5 bases from J, the junction kept 9 bases outside the gene matches. This CDR3 has 16 residues. The V gene's germline CDR1 is SGHTA and CDR2 FQGTGA. The CDR3 nucleotides are TGTGCCAGCAGCTCCTCCGGGACAGGGTACCACAATGAGCAGTTCTTC. Its translation: CASSSSGTGYHNEQFF.

Only one count was recorded for this clone. The chain is built from TRBV5-1 and TRBJ2-1; 12 nucleotides align to TRBD1. The trim removed 4 bases at V and 9 bases at J, leaving 8 bases unmatched. The CDR3 sequence is 15 residues long. The germline gives CDR1 SGHRS, CDR2 YFSETQ. The CDR3 reads CASSATGQGAREQFF. DNA of the CDR3: TGCGCCAGCAGCGCCACGGGACAGGGGGCTCGTGAGCAGTTCTTC. Combining the CDR3 with reference TRBV5-1 and TRBJ2-1 gives the whole variable domain KAGVTQTPRYLIKTRGQQVTLSCSPISGHRSVSWYQQTPGQGLQFLFEYFSETQRNKGNFPGRFSGRQFSNSRSEMNVSTLELGDSALYLCASSATGQGAREQFFGPGTRLTVL.

The chain joins TRBV28 to TRBJ1-4; TRBD1 might be the D (5 bases). V shed 3 bases and J shed 0 bases, with 14 bases lying between them. The CDR3 runs to 17 residues. Germline V gene lookup returns CDR1 MDHEN and CDR2 SYDVKM. CDR3 in amino acids: CASSFSPGTTTNEKLFF. DNA for the CDR3: TGTGCCAGCAGTTTTTCCCCGGGGACTACAACTAATGAAAAACTGTTTTTT. Using reference TRBV28 and TRBJ1-4 for the parts outside the CDR3, the full variable domain is DVKVTQSSRYLVKRTGEKVFLECVQDMDHENMFWYRQDPGLGLRLIYFSYDVKMKEKGDIPEGYSVSREKKERFSLILESASTNQTSMYLCASSFSPGTTTNEKLFFGSGTQLSVL.

This clone was picked up a small number of times. The genes are TRBV2 and TRBJ2-7, with D maybe TRBD1 (6 bases). Germline V gene data show CDR1 as SNHLY and CDR2 as FYNNEI. The CDR3 covers 13 residues. The germline V and J ends were trimmed by 6 bases and 2 bases, with 11 bases remaining between them. CDR3 in amino acids: CASSPTGTYEQYF. The CDR3 nucleotides read TGTGCCAGCAGCCCGACAGGTACCTACGAGCAGTACTTC.

The chain has TRBV5-4 and TRBJ2-1, with 7 bases that match TRBD1. CDR1 SGHNT and CDR2 YYREEE come from the germline V gene (reference sequence). This CDR3 spans 14 amino acids. Trimming at V came to 1 base and at J to 4 bases, leaving 2 bases not matched to a gene. This chain's CDR3 is CASSLWDRYNEQFF. The CDR3 region has the DNA TGTGCCAGCAGCTTGTGGGACAGATACAATGAGCAGTTCTTC.

V and J are TRBV7-9 and TRBJ2-7; the match to TRBD2 covers 13 bases. V dropped 5 bases and J dropped 4; count of bases not matched to a gene: 8. Per germline, CDR1 SEHNR and CDR2 FQNEAQ (reference sequence). CDR3 length: 16 residues. Written as DNA, the CDR3 is TGTGCCAGCAGCACGACGACTAGCGGGGGGAGGTACGAGCAGTACTTC. It codes for CASSTTTSGGRYEQYF.

The chain combines TRBV2 with TRBJ1-5, with D unresolved. This CDR3 is built from 15 residues. Trimming removed 4 bases at V and 6 bases at J, with 16 bases between. Germline-derived CDR1 and CDR2 are SNHLY and FYNNEI. CDR3 loop: CASSVDRSEGQPQHF. The DNA for the CDR3 is TGTGCCAGCAGTGTGGACCGGTCCGAGGGTCAGCCCCAGCATTTT.

The CDR3 nucleotides read TGTGCCAGCAGCCTCGGGACTAGCGGGGCGGGCGAGCAGTACTTC. It translates to CASSLGTSGAGEQYF. The chain couples TRBV3-1 (or the pseudogene TRBV3-2) to TRBJ2-7; TRBD2 aligns across 13 bases. V dropped 4 bases and J dropped 6; count of bases not matched to a gene: 6. Germline-derived CDR1 and CDR2 are LGHDT and YNNKEL (reference sequence). The CDR3 is made up of 15 amino acids.

The chain recombines TRBV7-6 with TRBJ1-4, with D hard to call. There are 14 residues in the CDR3. V was cut by 5 bases and J by 6 bases, with 13 bases left in between. In germline, CDR1 is SGHVS, CDR2 FNYEAQ. CDR3 amino acids: CASSQDEGDEKLFF. Written as DNA, the CDR3 is TGTGCCAGCAGCCAGGACGAGGGTGATGAAAAACTGTTTTTT.

Here the CDR3 DNA reads TGTGCCAGCAGCCAAGGGCCGTCAGTTCCACCCTACGAGCAGTACTTC. This codes for CASSQGPSVPPYEQYF. V usage is TRBV3-1 (or the pseudogene TRBV3-2) and J usage is TRBJ2-7; D ambiguous. V lost 1 base, J lost 2 bases, and 15 bases lay in between. The CDR3 spans 16 residues. Germline loops: CDR1 LGHDT, CDR2 YNNKEL (reference sequence).

The V gene is TRBV6-1, the J gene TRBJ2-1, with TRBD1 matching over 7 bases. The CDR3 has 18 amino acids. The junction had 13 bases not matched to a gene; V was cut back by 1 base and J by 4 bases. Germline CDR1 and CDR2: MNHNS and SASEGT. CDR3: CASSEERFGTAIYNEQFF. The CDR3 DNA sequence: TGTGCCAGCAGTGAAGAAAGGTTCGGGACAGCAATTTACAATGAGCAGTTCTTC.

V is TRBV30 and J is TRBJ1-1, with a tentative D call TRBD1 (6 bases). CDR1 and CDR2 from the germline V gene are GTSNPN and SVGIG (reference sequence). Trimming left V 3 bases short and J 1 base short, with 9 bases between. This CDR3 is 13 amino acids long. The CDR3 is CAWRGQPNTEAFF. The CDR3 DNA follows: TGTGCCTGGAGGGGACAACCGAACACTGAAGCTTTCTTT.

The chain couples TRBV24-1 to TRBJ2-2, with D possibly being TRBD2 (5 bases). V was clipped by 3 bases and J by 1 base, with 11 bases between them. Germline V gene data show CDR1 as KGHDR and CDR2 as SFDVKD. The CDR3 is made up of 16 amino acids. CDR3 bases: TGTGCCACCAGTGATCTAGGACGGGAGAACACCGGGGAGCTGTTTTTT. This sequence encodes CATSDLGRENTGELFF.

The chain has TRBV5-6 and TRBJ1-2; no reliable D call. Per germline, CDR1 SGHDT and CDR2 YYEEEE. The V end lost 0 bases, the J end lost 7 bases, and 7 bases lay between the germline ends. This CDR3 contains 12 residues. CDR3 nucleotides: TGTGCCAGCAGCTTGGGTGTCTCTGGCTACACCTTC. It yields the protein CASSLGVSGYTF.

The chain recombines TRBV2 with TRBJ1-1; 8 nucleotides line up with TRBD1. Germline lookup yields CDR1 SNHLY and CDR2 FYNNEI. Trimming cost V 8 bases and J 6 bases; bases outside gene matches: 5. The CDR3 consists of 12 residues. CDR3 residues: CASGSGGSEAFF. Here the CDR3 DNA reads TGTGCCAGCGGGTCAGGGGGCTCTGAAGCTTTCTTT.

This chain uses TRBV11-2 with TRBJ1-4; 8 nucleotides agree with TRBD1. The junction had 9 bases not matched to a gene; V was cut back by 5 bases and J by 7 bases. Germline loops: CDR1 SGHAT, CDR2 FQNNGV. This CDR3 spans 15 amino acids. Written as DNA, the CDR3 is TGTGCCAGCAGCCCCCCGACAGGGGATGGTGAAAAACTGTTTTTT. Its protein is CASSPPTGDGEKLFF.